A selection of T cell receptor beta chains follows, all from one sample in a study of blood T cells in healthy people across ages. Each CDR3 protein gets one entry after TCRdb re-called the 5' RACE reads with MiXCR. The sample lists 800,000 or so distinct CDR3 sequences, around half occurring once. Sample: blood. These receptors originate from a man older than 75 in good health. Both conserved end residues are part of each CDR3. The D gene is left open where the match is weak. Rows give clone size only sometimes, using once, few, many, or a class for an expanded clone.

d_call,j_call,v_call,clone_size,cdr3_length,cdr3_aa,cdr3_nt
.,TRBJ2-1,TRBV29-1,.,12,CSVAASYNEQFF,TGCAGCGTGGCGGCTAGCTACAATGAGCAGTTCTTC
.,TRBJ2-7,TRBV20-1,many,15,CSARALSRNSYEQYF,TGCAGTGCTAGAGCCCTATCTCGCAACTCCTACGAGCAGTACTTC
.,TRBJ2-7,TRBV3-1,.,16,CASSPGTSLPGHEQYF,TGTGCCAGCAGCCCCGGGACCAGCCTTCCAGGGCACGAGCAGTACTTC
.,TRBJ2-3,TRBV21-1,.,17,CASSKEESPNLTDTQYF,TGTGCCAGCAGCAAAGAGGAGAGCCCCAACCTCACAGATACGCAGTATTTT
TRBD2,TRBJ2-6,TRBV6-4,.,20,CASSDPGLAGATSGANVLTF,TGTGCCAGCAGTGACCCGGGACTAGCGGGGGCTACCTCTGGGGCCAACGTCCTGACTTTC
.,TRBJ1-2,TRBV7-2,.,16,CASSLAGGASYYGYTF,TGTGCCAGCAGCTTAGCGGGGGGCGCTTCTTACTATGGCTACACCTTC
TRBD1,TRBJ2-5,TRBV19,.,16,CASSMGSTRGRETQYF,TGTGCCAGTAGTATGGGGTCAACGAGGGGGCGAGAGACCCAGTACTTC
TRBD2,TRBJ2-1,TRBV30,few,14,CAWVSSGAGDEQFF,TGTGCCTGGGTGTCTAGCGGAGCCGGGGATGAGCAGTTCTTC
.,TRBJ2-3,TRBV28,few,13,CASSRGTMDTQYF,TGTGCCAGCAGTAGGGGGACCATGGATACGCAGTATTTT
TRBD1,TRBJ2-4,TRBV15,many,13,CATTMDRGYIQYF,TGTGCCACCACTATGGACAGGGGATACATTCAGTACTTC
TRBD1,TRBJ2-5,TRBV27,.,15,CASSPKDRGYNEQYF,TGTGCCAGCAGTCCGAAGGACAGGGGCTACAATGAGCAGTACTTC
.,TRBJ2-5,TRBV7-2,few,14,CASSPDFLSETQYF,TGTGCCAGCAGCCCCGATTTCCTTTCAGAGACCCAGTACTTC
.,TRBJ2-7,TRBV12-3/TRBV12-4,few,15,CASSFLDLSLYEQYF,TGTGCCAGCAGTTTCTTAGACTTATCTTTATACGAGCAGTACTTC
TRBD2,TRBJ2-1,TRBV7-3,few,16,CASSVTSASSYNEQFF,TGTGCCAGCAGCGTGACTAGCGCGAGCTCCTACAATGAGCAGTTCTTC
.,TRBJ2-1,TRBV14,.,14,CASSQGAGRGKQFF,TGTGCCAGCAGCCAGGGTGCGGGGCGAGGAAAGCAGTTCTTC
.,TRBJ1-1,TRBV29-1,few,13,CSVEQQMNTEAFF,TGCAGCGTTGAACAACAGATGAACACTGAAGCTTTCTTT
.,TRBJ2-1,TRBV29-1,few,13,CSVEEMAYNEQFF,TGCAGCGTTGAGGAAATGGCCTACAATGAGCAGTTCTTC
TRBD2,TRBJ2-4,TRBV29-1,.,15,CSVDRAGGFKNIQYF,TGCAGCGTTGATCGCGCCGGGGGGTTCAAAAACATTCAGTACTTC
TRBD2,TRBJ2-5,TRBV28,.,14,CASSLTSVEIEQYF,TGTGCCAGCAGTTTGACTAGCGTTGAGATTGAGCAGTACTTC
.,TRBJ2-1,TRBV29-1,few,12,CSAERNNNEQFF,TGCAGCGCCGAACGGAATAACAATGAGCAGTTCTTC
TRBD1,TRBJ2-1,TRBV4-2,few,16,CASSQVATGGNGEQFF,TGTGCCAGCAGCCAAGTCGCGACAGGGGGCAACGGTGAGCAGTTCTTC
.,TRBJ2-1,TRBV30,few,12,CAWNGFYNEQFF,TGTGCCTGGAATGGGTTTTACAATGAGCAGTTCTTC
TRBD2,TRBJ2-7,TRBV27,.,18,CASSPRGSLAGGRNEQYF,TGTGCCAGCAGTCCGAGGGGCTCACTAGCGGGAGGGCGCAATGAGCAGTACTTC
TRBD1,TRBJ2-7,TRBV5-1,few,14,CASSPATGRDEQYF,TGCGCCAGCAGCCCAGCGACAGGGCGGGACGAGCAGTACTTC
.,TRBJ2-3,TRBV2,.,12,CASISMGYTQYF,TGTGCCAGCATCTCGATGGGCTATACGCAGTATTTT
.,TRBJ1-2,TRBV25-1,few,12,CASSEGFYGYTF,TGTGCCAGCAGTGAGGGATTTTATGGCTACACCTTC
TRBD1,TRBJ1-1,TRBV6-5,.,16,CASSYNRGTFGAEAFF,TGTGCCAGCAGTTACAACAGGGGGACGTTCGGCGCTGAAGCTTTCTTT
TRBD2,TRBJ2-1,TRBV11-3,few,19,CASSLDPGLAVYSYNEQFF,TGTGCCAGCAGCTTAGATCCGGGACTAGCGGTTTACTCCTACAATGAGCAGTTCTTC
.,TRBJ2-7,TRBV12-5,once,14,CASAREGFGEAQYF,TGTGCTAGTGCCCGCGAGGGGTTCGGGGAGGCCCAGTACTTC
.,TRBJ1-1,TRBV4-2,.,16,CASSQEGTGVNTEAFF,TGTGCCAGCAGCCAAGAAGGAACAGGAGTTAACACTGAAGCTTTCTTT
TRBD1,TRBJ1-3,TRBV12-3/TRBV12-4,once,16,CAGTKTGASSGNTIYF,TGTGCCGGTACAAAGACAGGGGCCAGCTCTGGAAACACCATATATTTT
.,TRBJ2-3,TRBV29-1,.,10,CSVNTDTQYF,TGCAGCGTCAACACAGATACGCAGTATTTT
TRBD2,TRBJ2-7,TRBV27,many,14,CASSPSAGEYEQYF,TGTGCCAGCAGCCCTTCCGCGGGAGAGTACGAGCAGTACTTC
.,TRBJ2-1,TRBV9,few,14,CASSVALGRGEQFF,TGTGCCAGCAGCGTAGCATTGGGACGGGGTGAGCAGTTCTTC
.,TRBJ2-1,TRBV28,.,15,CASSLRGVTYNEQFF,TGTGCCAGCAGTTTACGCGGGGTCACCTACAATGAGCAGTTCTTC
TRBD2,TRBJ2-7,TRBV6-1,few,14,CASALAGVGYEQYF,TGTGCCAGCGCCCTAGCGGGAGTCGGTTACGAGCAGTACTTC
.,TRBJ2-3,TRBV20-1,.,15,CSVLPPPQGTDTQYF,TGCAGTGTTCTCCCCCCACCCCAGGGCACAGATACGCAGTATTTT